A selection of T cell receptor beta chains follows, all from one sample in a study of cytomegalovirus exposure and HLA in healthy donors. Generated by immunoSEQ multiplex PCR, the TCRdb table keeps only in-frame clones and is missing some. The repertoire holds under 250,000 clones, around 80% seen once, with 4% to 4.5% in the top ten. The source material was PBMCs. These receptors all come from a woman aged 25 to 39 in good health and CMV-seropositive. Both conserved end residues are part of each CDR3. D genes are given only for firm matches. Clone size is given for some rows only: seen once, a few or many times, or a class if the clone is expanded.

clone_size j_call v_call d_call cdr3_nt cdr3_aa
NA TRBJ2-3 TRBV5-8 TRBD1 TGTGCCAGCAGCCCGGGGACAGATATTACCACAGATACGCAGTATTTT CASSPGTDITTDTQYF
NA TRBJ1-2 TRBV10-3 NA TGTGCCATGGGGACTAACCTTGTCCCCCCTTTTGGCTACACCTTC CAMGTNLVPPFGYTF
NA TRBJ2-1 TRBV29-1 NA TGCAGCTCCTACAGGGAGTTGGATGAGCAGTTCTTC CSSYRELDEQFF
NA TRBJ2-1 TRBV2 NA TGTGCCAGACCCGGGCGGGGAGAGGAGCAGTTCTTC CARPGRGEEQFF
few TRBJ1-2 TRBV4-1 NA TGCGCCAGCAGCCGAGGGAGAATGTATGGCTACACCTTC CASSRGRMYGYTF
NA TRBJ2-1 TRBV4-3 TRBD2 TGCGCCAGCAGCCTCGGGACTAGCGGGGGTTACAATGAGCAGTTCTTC CASSLGTSGGYNEQFF
NA TRBJ1-2 TRBV5-5 NA TGTGCCAGCAGCTTGGTGACAGGCGTCTATGGCTACACCTTC CASSLVTGVYGYTF
once TRBJ1-2 TRBV9 NA TGTGCCAGCAGCGCGGGGGGGGGACAAGGGTTCTTATACACCTTC CASSAGGGQGFLYTF
few TRBJ2-5 TRBV15 TRBD2 TGTGCCACCAGCAGAGAAAACGGGGGGGAAGAGACCCAGTACTTC CATSRENGGEETQYF
NA TRBJ1-1 TRBV4-1 NA TGCGCCAGCAGAGCGCTTCTGAGAGCCACTGAAGCTTTCTTT CASRALLRATEAFF
NA TRBJ1-2 TRBV7-8 TRBD1 TGTGCCAGCAGCCAATTCGACAGGGCCTTCTCCTATGGCTACACCTTC CASSQFDRAFSYGYTF
NA TRBJ1-5 TRBV18 TRBD1 TGTGCCAGCTCACTCCAGGACAGGGGACCCAATCAGCCCCAGCATTTT CASSLQDRGPNQPQHF
NA TRBJ2-3 TRBV5-6 NA TGTGCCAGCAGCTCATCCAGTAACACAGATACGCAGTATTTT CASSSSSNTDTQYF
NA TRBJ1-4 TRBV7-2 TRBD1 TGTGCCAGCAGCTTAGGTGGAACAGGGGGGGAAAAACTGTTTTTT CASSLGGTGGEKLFF
NA TRBJ1-2 TRBV5-1 TRBD1 TGCGCCAGCAGCTCCGTTATACAGGGGGATGACGGCTACACCTTC CASSSVIQGDDGYTF
NA TRBJ2-7 TRBV19 NA TGTGCCAGTAGTCCTCAGGGCCACGAGCAGTACTTC CASSPQGHEQYF
NA TRBJ2-7 TRBV7-9 TRBD2 TGTGCCAGCAGCCCCCGGACTAGCGGGAGTTTTAACGAGCAGTACTTC CASSPRTSGSFNEQYF
NA TRBJ1-6 TRBV7-2 TRBD1 TGTGCCAGCAGCTTTCTGACGAGGGACAGGGGAAACCATAATTCACCCCTCCACTTT CASSFLTRDRGNHNSPLHF
NA TRBJ1-6 TRBV6-5 NA TGTGCCAGCAGTTACTCGGAGCGAGAGCATTCACCCCTCCACTTT CASSYSEREHSPLHF
NA TRBJ1-4 TRBV30 NA TGTGCCTGGAAACCCGGACCGACCAGAGGGGAAAAACTGTTTTTT CAWKPGPTRGEKLFF
NA TRBJ1-2 TRBV4-1 NA TGCGCCAGCAGCCGAGGTGCAGAGGAATATGGCTACACCTTC CASSRGAEEYGYTF
NA TRBJ2-1 TRBV11-3 TRBD2 TGTGCCAGCAGCTTAAGACGGGAGGGCCGTTACAATGAGCAGTTCTTC CASSLRREGRYNEQFF
NA TRBJ2-7 TRBV29-1 TRBD1 TGCAGCGTGGACCTAGGGGGCGTTCATCCCGAGCAGTACTTC CSVDLGGVHPEQYF
NA TRBJ2-7 TRBV4-2 NA TGTGCCAGCAGCCAGATTACAGGGAAGTCCTACGAGCAGTACTTC CASSQITGKSYEQYF
NA TRBJ1-1 TRBV19 NA TGTGCCACCAGGTCGAGTGAAGCTTTCTTT CATRSSEAFF
NA TRBJ2-1 TRBV7-2 NA TGTGCCAGCAGCCCGGGTGGTAACTACAATGAGCAGTTCTTC CASSPGGNYNEQFF
NA TRBJ2-1 TRBV5-1 NA TGCGCCAGCAGCTTGGGAGTCCCAAATGAGCAGTTCTTC CASSLGVPNEQFF
NA TRBJ2-2 TRBV5-8 TRBD1 TGTGCCAGCAGCTCGGACAGGGGGGTAAACACCGGGGAGCTGTTTTTT CASSSDRGVNTGELFF
few TRBJ1-5 TRBV19 NA TGTGCCAGTAGTATCACCAGGGATCAGCCCCAGCATTTT CASSITRDQPQHF
NA TRBJ2-1 TRBV4-3 TRBD2 TGCGCCAGCAGCAAAGCAGCGGGGGAGCAGTTCTTC CASSKAAGEQFF
NA TRBJ1-1 TRBV6-5 NA TGTGCCAGCAGTTACTTTCAGGGGACTATGAACACTGAAGCTTTCTTT CASSYFQGTMNTEAFF
NA TRBJ2-7 TRBV23-1 NA TGCGCCAGCAGTCAAATCCGGGACTGGATATACAAAAGCTCCTACGAGCAGTACTTC CASSQIRDWIYKSSYEQYF